What follows is one T cell receptor (beta chain) and its context. The data belong to a study of blood T cell repertoires in COVID-19. Study-level information: Whether acute or convalescent, the COVID-19 samples came from the United States, Italy and Spain. Sources were T cells, B-cell-depleted T cells, or PBMCs; the material itself was cDNA or gDNA.

From germline, CDR1 is MDHEN and CDR2 SYDVKM. The CDR3 contains 15 residues. The V and J ends lost 4 bases and 5 bases respectively, with 17 bases between them. Authors' analysis steps: For nucleated cells, counts were estimated from reference gene primer amplification. Data came from immunoSEQ multiplex PCR; TCRdb stores just in-frame clones and leaves some out. The DNA gave D and trimming, while V, J and clone size come from that table. The table records about 220,000 clones, roughly 85% of them present only once. This sequence originates from a woman aged 80 or over with acute or convalescent COVID-19. Input material: peripheral blood. The chain links TRBV28 to TRBJ1-2, with D unclear. The CDR3 bases are TGTGCCAGCAGTTCAAACCCCCAGGTGGAATATGGCTACACCTTC. Its translation is CASSSNPQVEYGYTF.